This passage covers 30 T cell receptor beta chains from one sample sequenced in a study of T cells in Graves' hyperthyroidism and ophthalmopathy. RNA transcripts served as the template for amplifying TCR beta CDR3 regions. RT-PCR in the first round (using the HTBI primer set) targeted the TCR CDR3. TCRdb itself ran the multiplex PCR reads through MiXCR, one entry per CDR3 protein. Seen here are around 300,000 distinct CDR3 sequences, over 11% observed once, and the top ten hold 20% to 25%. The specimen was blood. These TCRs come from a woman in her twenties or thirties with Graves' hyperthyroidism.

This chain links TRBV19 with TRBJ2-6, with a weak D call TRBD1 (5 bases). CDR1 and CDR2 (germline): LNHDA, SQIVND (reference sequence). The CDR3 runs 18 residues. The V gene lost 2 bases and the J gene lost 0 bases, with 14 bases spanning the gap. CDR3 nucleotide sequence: TGTGCCAGTAGTATATCCAACAGGATGGGCTCTGGGGCCAACGTCCTGACTTTC. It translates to CASSISNRMGSGANVLTF.

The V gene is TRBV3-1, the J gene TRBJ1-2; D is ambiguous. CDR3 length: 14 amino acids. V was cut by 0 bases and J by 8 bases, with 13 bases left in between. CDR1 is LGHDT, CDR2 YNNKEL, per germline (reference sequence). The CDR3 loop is CASSQETGLLGYTF. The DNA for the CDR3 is TGTGCCAGCAGCCAAGAAACGGGTTTATTAGGCTACACCTTC.

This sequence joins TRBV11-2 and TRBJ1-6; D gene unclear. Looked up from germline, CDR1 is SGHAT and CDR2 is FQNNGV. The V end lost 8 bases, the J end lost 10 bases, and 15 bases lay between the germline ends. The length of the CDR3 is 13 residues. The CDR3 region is CASGPLRESPLHF. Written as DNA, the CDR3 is TGTGCCAGCGGCCCCCTTCGAGAATCACCCCTCCACTTT.

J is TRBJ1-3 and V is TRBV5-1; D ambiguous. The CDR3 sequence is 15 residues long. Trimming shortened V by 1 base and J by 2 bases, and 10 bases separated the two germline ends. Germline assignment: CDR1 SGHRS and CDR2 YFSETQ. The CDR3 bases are TGCGCCAGCAGCTTGAGTCCGGGAACTGGAAACACCATATATTTT. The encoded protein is CASSLSPGTGNTIYF.

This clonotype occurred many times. CDR3 DNA sequence: TGCGCCAGCAGTGAGTCAACTAGCGGGAGGGCAGAGACCCAGTACTTC. It codes for CASSESTSGRAETQYF. The chain carries TRBV10-2 and TRBJ2-5; 13 bases match TRBD2. Germline V gives CDR1 WSHSY, CDR2 SAAADI. Losses at the gene ends were 0 bases for V and 4 bases for J; bases not matched to a gene: 2. This CDR3 comprises 16 residues.

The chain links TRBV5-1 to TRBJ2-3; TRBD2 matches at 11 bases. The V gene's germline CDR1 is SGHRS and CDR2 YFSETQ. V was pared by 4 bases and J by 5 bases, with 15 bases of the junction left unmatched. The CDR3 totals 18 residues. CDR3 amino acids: CASSRPINSGRAGDTQYF. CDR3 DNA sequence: TGCGCCAGCAGCCGTCCTATAAATAGCGGGAGGGCCGGAGATACGCAGTATTTT. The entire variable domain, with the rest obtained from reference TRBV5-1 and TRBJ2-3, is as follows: KAGVTQTPRYLIKTRGQQVTLSCSPISGHRSVSWYQQTPGQGLQFLFEYFSETQRNKGNFPGRFSGRQFSNSRSEMNVSTLELGDSALYLCASSRPINSGRAGDTQYFGPGTRLTVL.

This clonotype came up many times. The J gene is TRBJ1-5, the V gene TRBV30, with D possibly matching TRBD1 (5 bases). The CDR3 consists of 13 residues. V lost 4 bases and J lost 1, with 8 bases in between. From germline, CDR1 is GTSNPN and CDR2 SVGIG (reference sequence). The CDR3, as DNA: TGTGCCTGGAATCGGGACAGCAATCAGCCCCAGCATTTT. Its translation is CAWNRDSNQPQHF.

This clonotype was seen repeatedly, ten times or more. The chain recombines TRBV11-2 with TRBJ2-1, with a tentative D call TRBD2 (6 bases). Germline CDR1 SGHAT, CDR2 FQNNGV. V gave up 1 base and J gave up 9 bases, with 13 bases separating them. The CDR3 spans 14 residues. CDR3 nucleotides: TGTGCCAGCAGCTTAGTATTGGCGGGACTTGAGCAGTTCTTC. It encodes CASSLVLAGLEQFF.

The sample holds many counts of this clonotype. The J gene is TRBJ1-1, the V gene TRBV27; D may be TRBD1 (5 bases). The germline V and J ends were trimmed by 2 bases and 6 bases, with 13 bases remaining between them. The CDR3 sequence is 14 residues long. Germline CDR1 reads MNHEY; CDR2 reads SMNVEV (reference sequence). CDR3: CASSLGTLRAEAFF. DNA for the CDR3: TGTGCCAGCAGTTTAGGGACGCTGAGGGCTGAAGCTTTCTTT.

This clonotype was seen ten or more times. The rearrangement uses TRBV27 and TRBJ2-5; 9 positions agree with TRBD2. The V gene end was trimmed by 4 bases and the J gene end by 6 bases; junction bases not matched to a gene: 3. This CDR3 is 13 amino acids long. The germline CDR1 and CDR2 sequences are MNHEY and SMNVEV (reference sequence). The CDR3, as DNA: TGTGCCAGCAGTTGGGCTAGCGGGAAGACCCAGTACTTC. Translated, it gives CASSWASGKTQYF.

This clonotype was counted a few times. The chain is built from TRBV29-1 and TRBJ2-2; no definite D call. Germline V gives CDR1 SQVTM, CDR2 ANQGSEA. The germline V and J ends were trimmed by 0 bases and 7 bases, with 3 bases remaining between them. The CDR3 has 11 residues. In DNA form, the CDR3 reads TGCAGCGTTGAAGATCTCGGGGAGCTGTTTTTT. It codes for CSVEDLGELFF.

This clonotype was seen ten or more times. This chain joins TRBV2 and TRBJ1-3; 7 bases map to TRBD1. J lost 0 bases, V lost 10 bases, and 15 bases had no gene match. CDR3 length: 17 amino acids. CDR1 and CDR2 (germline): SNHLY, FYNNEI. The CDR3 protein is CATGRGGDRLSGNTIYF. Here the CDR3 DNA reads TGTGCCACAGGGCGCGGAGGGGACAGACTCTCTGGAAACACCATATATTTT.

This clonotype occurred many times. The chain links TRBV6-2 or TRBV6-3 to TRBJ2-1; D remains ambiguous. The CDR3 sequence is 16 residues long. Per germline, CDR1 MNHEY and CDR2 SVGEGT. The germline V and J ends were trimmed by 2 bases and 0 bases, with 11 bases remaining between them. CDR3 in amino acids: CASSYRRGPSYNEQFF. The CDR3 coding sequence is TGTGCCAGCAGTTACCGGCGCGGACCCTCCTACAATGAGCAGTTCTTC.

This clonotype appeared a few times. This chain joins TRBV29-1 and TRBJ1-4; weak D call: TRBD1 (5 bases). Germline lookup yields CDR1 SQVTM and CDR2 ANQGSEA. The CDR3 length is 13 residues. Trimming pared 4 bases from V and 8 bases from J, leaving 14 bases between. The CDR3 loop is CSVGKNRGEKLFF. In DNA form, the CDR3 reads TGCAGCGTTGGGAAAAATAGGGGAGAAAAACTGTTTTTT.

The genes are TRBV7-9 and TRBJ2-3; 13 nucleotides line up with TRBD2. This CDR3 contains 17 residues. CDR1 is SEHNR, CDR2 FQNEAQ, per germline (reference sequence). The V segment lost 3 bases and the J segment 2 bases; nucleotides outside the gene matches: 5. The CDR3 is CASSFETSGRNTDTQYF. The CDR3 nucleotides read TGTGCCAGCAGCTTCGAGACTAGCGGGAGGAACACAGATACGCAGTATTTT.

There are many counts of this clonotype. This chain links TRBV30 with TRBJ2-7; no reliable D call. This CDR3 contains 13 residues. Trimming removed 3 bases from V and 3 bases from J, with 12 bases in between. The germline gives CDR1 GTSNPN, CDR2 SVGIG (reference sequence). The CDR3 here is CAWRVAASYEQYF. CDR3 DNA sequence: TGTGCCTGGAGAGTGGCGGCCAGCTACGAGCAGTACTTC.

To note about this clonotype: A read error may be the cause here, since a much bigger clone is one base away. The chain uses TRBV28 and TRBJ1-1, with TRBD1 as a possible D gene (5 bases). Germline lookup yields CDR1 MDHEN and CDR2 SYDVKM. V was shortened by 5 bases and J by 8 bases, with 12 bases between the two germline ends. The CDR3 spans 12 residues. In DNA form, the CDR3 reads TGTGCCAGCAGTCCCGGGGCACAAGAAGCTTTCTTT. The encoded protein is CASSPGAQEAFF. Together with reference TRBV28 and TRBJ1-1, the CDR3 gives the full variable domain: DVKVTQSSRYLVKRTGEKVFLECVQDMDHENMFWYRQDPGLGLRLIYFSYDVKMKEKGDIPEGYSVSREKKERFSLILESASTNQTSMYLCASSPGAQEAFFGQGTRLTVV.

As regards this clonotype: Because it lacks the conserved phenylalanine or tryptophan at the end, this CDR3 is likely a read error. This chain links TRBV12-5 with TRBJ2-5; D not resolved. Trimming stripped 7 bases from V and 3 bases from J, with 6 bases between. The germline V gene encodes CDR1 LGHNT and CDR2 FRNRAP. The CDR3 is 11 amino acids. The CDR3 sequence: CASALEETQYS. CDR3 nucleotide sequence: TGTGCTAGTGCCCTCGAAGAGACCCAGTACTCC.

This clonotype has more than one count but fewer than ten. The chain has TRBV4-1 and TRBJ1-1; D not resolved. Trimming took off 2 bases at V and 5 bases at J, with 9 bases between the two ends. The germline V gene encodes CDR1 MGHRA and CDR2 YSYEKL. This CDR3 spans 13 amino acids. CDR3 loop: CASSQRASTEAFF. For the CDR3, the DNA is TGCGCCAGCAGCCAAAGGGCGTCAACTGAAGCTTTCTTT.

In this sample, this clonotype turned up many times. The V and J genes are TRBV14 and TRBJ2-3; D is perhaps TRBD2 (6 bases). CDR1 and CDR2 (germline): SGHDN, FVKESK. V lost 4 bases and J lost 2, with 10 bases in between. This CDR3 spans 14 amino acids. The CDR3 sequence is CASSPGTYTDTQYF. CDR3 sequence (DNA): TGTGCCAGCAGCCCGGGGACTTACACAGATACGCAGTATTTT.

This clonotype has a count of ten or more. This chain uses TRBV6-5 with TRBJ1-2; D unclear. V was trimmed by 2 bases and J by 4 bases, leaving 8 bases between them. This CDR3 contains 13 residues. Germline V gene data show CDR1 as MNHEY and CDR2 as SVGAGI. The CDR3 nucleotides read TGTGCCAGCAGTTACGTCAGCGGCTATGGCTACACCTTC. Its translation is CASSYVSGYGYTF.

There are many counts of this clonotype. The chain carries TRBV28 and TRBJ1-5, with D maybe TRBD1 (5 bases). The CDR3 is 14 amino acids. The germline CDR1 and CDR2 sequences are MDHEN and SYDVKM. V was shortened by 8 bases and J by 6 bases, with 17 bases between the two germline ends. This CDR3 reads CASSGRQGRQPQHF. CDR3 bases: TGTGCCAGCTCCGGTCGGCAGGGACGTCAGCCCCAGCATTTT.

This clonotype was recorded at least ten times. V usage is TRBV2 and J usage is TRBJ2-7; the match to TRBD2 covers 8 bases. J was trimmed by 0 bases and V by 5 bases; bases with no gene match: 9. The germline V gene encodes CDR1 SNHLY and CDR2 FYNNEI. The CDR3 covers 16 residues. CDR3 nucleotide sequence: TGTGCCAGCAGTTCCCTGACCGGGACTAGCTCCTACGAGCAGTACTTC. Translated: CASSSLTGTSSYEQYF.

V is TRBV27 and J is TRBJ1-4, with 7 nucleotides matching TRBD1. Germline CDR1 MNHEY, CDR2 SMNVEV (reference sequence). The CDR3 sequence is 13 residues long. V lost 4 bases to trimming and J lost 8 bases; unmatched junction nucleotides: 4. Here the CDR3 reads CASSSQGGEKLFF. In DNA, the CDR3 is TGTGCCAGCAGTTCCCAGGGGGGGGAAAAACTGTTTTTT.

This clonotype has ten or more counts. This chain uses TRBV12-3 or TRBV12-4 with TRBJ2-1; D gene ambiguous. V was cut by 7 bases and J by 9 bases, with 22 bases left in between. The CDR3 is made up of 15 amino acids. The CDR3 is CASKSSSIGGVEQFF. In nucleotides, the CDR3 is TGTGCCAGCAAGAGTAGCTCCATCGGTGGGGTTGAGCAGTTCTTC.

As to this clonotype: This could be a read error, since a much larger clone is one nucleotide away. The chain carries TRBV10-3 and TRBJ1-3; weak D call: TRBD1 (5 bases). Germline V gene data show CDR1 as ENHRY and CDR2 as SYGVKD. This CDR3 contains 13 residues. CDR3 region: CAITEGTGNTIDF. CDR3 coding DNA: TGTGCCATCACGGAGGGGACTGGAAACACCATAGATTTT.

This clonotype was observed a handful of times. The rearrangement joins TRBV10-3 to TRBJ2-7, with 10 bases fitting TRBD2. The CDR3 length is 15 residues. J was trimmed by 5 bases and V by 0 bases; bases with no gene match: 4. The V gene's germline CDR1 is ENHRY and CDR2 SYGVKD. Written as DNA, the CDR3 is TGTGCCATCAGTGAGTCTATAGCGGGAGGCAACGAGCAGTACTTC. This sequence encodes CAISESIAGGNEQYF.

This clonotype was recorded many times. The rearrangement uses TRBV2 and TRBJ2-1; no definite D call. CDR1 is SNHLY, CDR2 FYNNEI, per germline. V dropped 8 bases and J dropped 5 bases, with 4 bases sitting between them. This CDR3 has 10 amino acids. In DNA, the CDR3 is TGTGCCAGCGATAACAATGAGCAGTTCTTC. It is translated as CASDNNEQFF. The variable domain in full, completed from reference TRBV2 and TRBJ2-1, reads EPEVTQTPSHQVTQMGQEVILRCVPISNHLYFYWYRQILGQKVEFLVSFYNNEISEKSEIFDDQFSVERPDGSNFTLKIRSTKLEDSAMYFCASDNNEQFFGPGTRLTVL.

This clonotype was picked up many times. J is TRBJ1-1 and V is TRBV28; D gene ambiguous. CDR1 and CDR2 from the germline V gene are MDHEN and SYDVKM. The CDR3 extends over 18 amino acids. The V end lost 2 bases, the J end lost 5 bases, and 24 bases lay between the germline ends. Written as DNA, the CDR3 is TGTGCCAGCAGTTTAAGTCTCGTACAGCCGGATTTCTCTACTGAAGCTTTCTTT. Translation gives CASSLSLVQPDFSTEAFF.

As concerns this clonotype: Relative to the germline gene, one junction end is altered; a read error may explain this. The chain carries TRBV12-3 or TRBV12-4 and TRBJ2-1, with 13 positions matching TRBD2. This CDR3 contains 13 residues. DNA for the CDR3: TGTGCCAGCAGTTTAGGACCCGGGACTAGCGGGATCTTC. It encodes CASSLGPGTSGIF.